This T cell receptor (beta chain) was recorded in a study of response to subunit inactivated influenza vaccine. Study-level results: There was a suggestion from the authors that each seasonal influenza vaccination recruits few new T cells.

Losses at the gene ends were 0 bases for V and 5 bases for J; bases not matched to a gene: 6. There are 14 residues in the CDR3. Germline CDR1 and CDR2: DFQATT and SNEGSKA (reference sequence). TCRdb reprocessed the RT-PCR reads with MiXCR, giving one entry per CDR3 protein. The table has about 160,000 distinct CDR3 sequences, 11% seen once. Concerning this clonotype: The antigen is unknown.

The sequencing here drew on non-naive T cells sorted from PBMCs, taken more than 35 days after vaccination. This receptor was identified in a man in his forties or fifties who received an inactivated influenza vaccine. The genes are TRBV20-1 and TRBJ2-7, with 8 bases fitting TRBD1. CDR3 in amino acids: CSARDLDRGNEQYF. The CDR3 DNA follows: TGCAGTGCTAGAGACCTTGACAGGGGCAACGAGCAGTACTTC.